This T cell receptor beta chain was found in a study of blood T cell repertoires in COVID-19. Losses at the gene ends were 5 bases for V and 2 bases for J; bases not matched to a gene: 3. CDR1 and CDR2 (germline): SEHNR, FQNEAQ (reference sequence). The CDR3 is 14 amino acids. The table came from immunoSEQ multiplex PCR; TCRdb's copy has only in-frame clones and leaves some out. The sample lists about 330,000 clones, about 91% occurring once. This clone was counted only a few times. Seattle patient enrollment occurred during active infection, with longitudinal follow-up thereafter. The chain carries TRBV7-9 and TRBJ2-1, with 7 positions matching TRBD1. Source material: peripheral blood. This TCR derives from a man aged 25 to 45 with COVID-19, enrolled during active disease. Here the CDR3 reads CASSRQGAYNEQFF. CDR3 coding DNA: TGTGCCAGCAGCCGACAGGGCGCCTACAATGAGCAGTTCTTC.